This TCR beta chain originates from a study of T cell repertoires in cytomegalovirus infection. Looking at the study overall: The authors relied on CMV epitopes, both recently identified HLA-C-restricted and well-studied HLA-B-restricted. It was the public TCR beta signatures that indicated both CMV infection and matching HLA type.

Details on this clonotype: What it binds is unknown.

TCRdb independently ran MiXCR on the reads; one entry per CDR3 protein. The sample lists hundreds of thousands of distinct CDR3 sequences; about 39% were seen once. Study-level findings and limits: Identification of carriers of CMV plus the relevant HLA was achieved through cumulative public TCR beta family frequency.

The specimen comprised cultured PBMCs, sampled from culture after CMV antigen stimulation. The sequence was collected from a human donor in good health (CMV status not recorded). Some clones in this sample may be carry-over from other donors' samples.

The CDR3 region has the DNA TGTGCCAGCTCACCACCGATGCAGGGTGGTGAAAAACTGTTTTTT. It codes for CASSPPMQGGEKLFF. This chain links TRBV18 with TRBJ1-4; D might be TRBD1 (5 bases). There are 15 residues in the CDR3. V was trimmed by 0 bases and J by 7 bases, leaving 12 bases between them. CDR1 and CDR2 (germline): KGHSH, LQKENI.